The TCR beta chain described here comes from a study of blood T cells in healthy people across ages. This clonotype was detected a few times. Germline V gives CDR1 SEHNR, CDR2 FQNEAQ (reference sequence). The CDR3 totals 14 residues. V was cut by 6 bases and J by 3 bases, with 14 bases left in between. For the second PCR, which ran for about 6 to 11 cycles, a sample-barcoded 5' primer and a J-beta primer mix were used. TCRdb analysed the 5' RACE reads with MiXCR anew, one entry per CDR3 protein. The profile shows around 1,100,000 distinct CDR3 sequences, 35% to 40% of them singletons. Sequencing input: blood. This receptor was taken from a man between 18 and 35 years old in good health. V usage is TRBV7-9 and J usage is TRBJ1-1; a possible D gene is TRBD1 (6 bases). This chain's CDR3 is CASRLQGRYTEAFF. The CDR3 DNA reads TGTGCCAGCAGGCTACAGGGAAGGTACACTGAAGCTTTCTTT.